This paragraph covers one T cell receptor (beta chain) sequence. Antigen specificity is unknown. Using immunoSEQ multiplex PCR, the repertoire was profiled, and TCRdb retains in-frame clones only, with some absent. The sample records 55,000 to 70,000 clones, 86% being singletons. The data were taken from a study of OX40 agonist ivuxolimab in advanced cancers. Study background: The eligibility criteria allowed prior anti-PD-1, anti-PD-L1 or anti-CTLA-4 therapy, and about 40% had some. Partial response was recorded in three patients: one hepatocellular carcinoma and two cutaneous melanoma cases.

The study's findings and limits: The 0.1-3.0 mg/kg partial responders had among the lowest clonal expansion.

The CDR3 is 16 residues long. The material was CD4+ or CD8+ T cells sorted from blood, obtained in a trial of the OX40 agonist ivuxolimab. The chain combines TRBV12-2 with TRBJ1-1; the listed D gene, TRBD1, was not tested against the DNA. TRBV12-2 is termed a pseudogene. This clonotype originated in an adult with an advanced solid tumor such as melanoma, head and neck, liver or kidney cancer. For the CDR3, the DNA is TGTGCAAGTCGCCTAGGGGCAGGGATGGACCGCACTGAAGCTTTCTTT. Amino acids: CASRLGAGMDRTEAFF.